This TCR beta chain was sequenced for a study of early T cells in non-severe SARS-CoV-2 infection. Each single cDNA molecule received a unique molecular identifier. One entry per CDR3 protein, called by TCRdb with MiXCR from the 5' RACE reads. The table includes about 110,000 distinct CDR3 sequences, roughly 12% detected once. This TCR was recovered from an adult who was a healthcare worker with PCR-confirmed SARS-CoV-2 infection or an uninfected control (not recorded which). Sequencing used whole blood.

CDR3 sequence: CASPGRCYTGELFF. CDR3 sequence (DNA): TGTGCCAGCCCGGGCCGCTGTTACACCGGGGAGCTGTTTTTT. J is TRBJ2-2 and V is TRBV6-4; no clear D gene. The V gene's germline CDR1 is MRHNA and CDR2 SNTAGT. V was cut by 8 bases and J by 3 bases, with 13 bases left in between. This CDR3 spans 14 amino acids.